This TCR beta chain was recorded in a study of beta chain features in type 1 diabetes. Without exception, sorted populations had purity beyond 95%. Germline CDR1 reads LGHNA; CDR2 reads YSLEER. This CDR3 comprises 14 residues. V was pared by 0 bases and J by 1 base, with 7 bases between. Reverse transcription of all isolated RNA meant that expressed TCRB transcripts were sequenced. Libraries were prepared by immunoSEQ multiplex PCR; TCRdb keeps only in-frame clonotypes and omits some of them. The sample has roughly 370,000 clones, approximately 13% seen once. V and J are TRBV4-3 and TRBJ2-7; D call uncertain. Sequencing was done on a sample of naive CD4+ T cells from blood. This TCR derives from a man younger than 40 in good health. The CDR3 loop is CASSQEAQSYEQYF. The CDR3 DNA follows: TGCGCCAGCAGCCAAGAGGCCCAGTCCTACGAGCAGTACTTC.